A selection of T cell receptor beta chains follows, all from one sample in a study of cytomegalovirus exposure and HLA in healthy donors. TCRdb's copy holds only in-frame clones and misses some; the assay was immunoSEQ multiplex PCR. The table records about 110,000 clones, under 85% of them present only once. Sequencing was carried out using PBMCs. These receptor sequences come from a man aged 35 to 55 in good health and CMV-seronegative. Each CDR3 is given with its conserved first and last residue. D genes are given only for firm matches. Some rows mark clone size as missing; the rest say once, few, many or name a class of expanded clone.

cdr3_aa cdr3_nt clone_size j_call d_call v_call
CASSPRTRYGYTF TGTGCCAGCAGCCCCCGTACGCGCTATGGCTACACCTTC . TRBJ1-2 . TRBV6-5
CASSLEAGTAASGANVLTF TGTGCCAGCAGCCTTGAAGCCGGGACAGCGGCCTCTGGGGCCAACGTCCTGACTTTC . TRBJ2-6 TRBD1 TRBV14
CASSLDRGLDEQYF TGTGCCAGCAGCCTGGACAGGGGACTGGACGAGCAGTACTTC . TRBJ2-7 TRBD1 TRBV5-4
CASSLALASGVTYEQYF TGTGCCAGCAGCTTAGCGTTGGCCAGCGGGGTGACCTACGAGCAGTACTTC . TRBJ2-7 TRBD2 TRBV7-8
CASSPRTGAQNIQYF TGCGCCAGCAGCCCGCGGACAGGGGCCCAAAACATTCAGTACTTC few TRBJ2-4 TRBD1 TRBV5-1
CASSRTGSSYEQYF TGTGCCAGCAGTCGGACGGGAAGCTCCTACGAGCAGTACTTC few TRBJ2-7 . TRBV27
CASSFQLALSSYEQYF TGTGCCAGCAGTTTCCAACTAGCGCTGAGCTCCTACGAGCAGTACTTC . TRBJ2-7 TRBD2 TRBV28
CASSLEWTAPWGYTF TGCGCCAGCAGCTTGGAATGGACAGCCCCCTGGGGCTACACCTTC . TRBJ1-2 . TRBV5-1
CASSSPSGQGYGGELFF TGTGCCAGCAGCAGTCCATCAGGACAGGGATATGGCGGGGAGCTGTTTTTT few TRBJ2-2 TRBD1 TRBV9
CAISESGGPNEKLFF TGTGCCATCAGTGAGTCAGGAGGACCTAATGAAAAACTGTTTTTT . TRBJ1-4 . TRBV10-3
CASSFGTVNTEAFF TGCGCCAGCAGCTTTGGGACAGTGAACACTGAAGCTTTCTTT . TRBJ1-1 TRBD1 TRBV5-1
CSVDRGTSGGNTEAFF TGCAGCGTTGATAGGGGTACCTCAGGGGGAAACACTGAAGCTTTCTTT few TRBJ1-1 TRBD1 TRBV29-1
CASSQNGAIGYTF TGCGCCAGCAGCCAGAATGGGGCGATTGGCTACACCTTC . TRBJ1-2 . TRBV4-3
CASSQIRGGELFF TGTGCCAGCAGCCAAATCAGGGGCGGGGAGCTGTTTTTT . TRBJ2-2 . TRBV14
CASNKEGPGNSPLHF TGTGCCAGCAATAAGGAGGGTCCGGGGAATTCACCCCTCCACTTT . TRBJ1-6 . TRBV6-1
CASSPPQAYEQYF TGTGCCAGCTCACCACCGCAGGCCTACGAGCAGTACTTC once TRBJ2-7 . TRBV18
CASSYLTGLNEQYF TGTGCCAGCAGTTACTTGACAGGACTTAACGAGCAGTACTTC . TRBJ2-7 . TRBV6-5